The subject of this entry is one T cell receptor beta chain. Researchers amplified the TCR beta CDR3 regions from RNA transcripts. When the TCR CDR3 underwent first-round RT-PCR, the HTBI primer set was used. Each CDR3 protein is one row after TCRdb ran MiXCR on the multiplex PCR reads. The data hold some 300,000 distinct CDR3 sequences, with roughly 13% observed a single time. The entry originates in a study of T cells in Graves' hyperthyroidism and ophthalmopathy. Those with hyperthyroidism were 18 to 65 years old, newly diagnosed, and ill for under 2 months. Clinical symptoms, serum thyroxine and TRAb, thyroid ultrasound and orbital computed tomography together formed the diagnostic basis. PBMCs stemmed from 8.5 to 10 ml fresh peripheral blood. The CDR3 runs 16 residues. CDR1 is SNHLY and CDR2 is FYNNEI in the germline V gene. With 4 bases removed from V and 2 bases from J, the gap between germline ends came to 15 bases.

This chain joins TRBV2 and TRBJ1-5, with D tentatively TRBD1 (5 bases). This sequence originates from a woman aged 35 to 49 with Graves' hyperthyroidism. Sample: blood. The CDR3 loop is CASSGRGTRGNQPQHF. The CDR3 DNA is TGTGCCAGCAGTGGACGCGGGACGCGAGGCAATCAGCCCCAGCATTTT.